A selection of T cell receptor beta chains follows, all from one sample in a study of graft-versus-host responses after intestinal transplantation. Clones were read by immunoSEQ multiplex PCR, and TCRdb kept only the in-frame ones, dropping some. The table shows about 120,000 clones, with 85% to 95% occurring only once. Antigen specificity for these receptors is unknown. The material was unstimulated CD8+ T cells sorted from spleen or lymph node cells, obtained before intestinal transplant. Every receptor here comes from a human donor who received an intestinal transplant. CDR3s include the opening cysteine and the closing phenylalanine or tryptophan. D genes are given only for firm matches. For some rows the clone size is stated as once, few or many, or as a class when expanded; others skip it.

j_call: TRBJ2-4
v_call: TRBV5-1
d_call: TRBD2
clone_size: NA
cdr3_aa: CASSWFRGSGRALTAKNIQYF

j_call: TRBJ2-7
v_call: TRBV30
d_call: NA
clone_size: NA
cdr3_aa: CAWTGDNPEQYF

j_call: TRBJ1-1
v_call: TRBV5-1
d_call: NA
clone_size: NA
cdr3_aa: CASSLAQGLNTEAFF

j_call: TRBJ2-7
v_call: TRBV6-1
d_call: NA
clone_size: NA
cdr3_aa: CASSEKSSSSYEQYF

j_call: TRBJ1-4
v_call: TRBV9
d_call: TRBD1
clone_size: NA
cdr3_aa: CASSPRTGATNEKLFF

j_call: TRBJ2-7
v_call: TRBV2
d_call: TRBD2
clone_size: NA
cdr3_aa: CASSGQWLAEAYYEQYF

j_call: TRBJ2-7
v_call: TRBV5-4
d_call: TRBD1
clone_size: NA
cdr3_aa: CASSEGQAFYEQYF

j_call: TRBJ2-3
v_call: TRBV13
d_call: TRBD2
clone_size: once
cdr3_aa: CASSYTSGRRADTQYF

j_call: TRBJ2-7
v_call: TRBV6-5
d_call: NA
clone_size: once
cdr3_aa: CASSYFWGTVSYEQYF

j_call: TRBJ2-1
v_call: TRBV7-3
d_call: TRBD2
clone_size: NA
cdr3_aa: CASSFGAGGGNEQFF

j_call: TRBJ2-3
v_call: TRBV10-3
d_call: NA
clone_size: NA
cdr3_aa: CAIKYREWGTDTQYF

j_call: TRBJ2-7
v_call: TRBV2
d_call: TRBD2
clone_size: NA
cdr3_aa: CASSEQPSSLAGVSYEQYF

j_call: TRBJ1-5
v_call: TRBV27
d_call: NA
clone_size: NA
cdr3_aa: CASSPREGNQPQHF

j_call: TRBJ1-2
v_call: TRBV6-5
d_call: TRBD1
clone_size: NA
cdr3_aa: CASSSWTGPNYGYTF

j_call: TRBJ2-3
v_call: TRBV27
d_call: NA
clone_size: NA
cdr3_aa: CASSLQTTGDTQYF

j_call: TRBJ2-7
v_call: TRBV9
d_call: NA
clone_size: NA
cdr3_aa: CASSVGSEQYF

j_call: TRBJ2-7
v_call: TRBV14
d_call: TRBD1
clone_size: NA
cdr3_aa: CASSQRDRIPYEQYF

j_call: TRBJ2-1
v_call: TRBV27
d_call: TRBD1
clone_size: NA
cdr3_aa: CASSPLDRGRWNEQFF

j_call: TRBJ2-7
v_call: TRBV4-1
d_call: NA
clone_size: NA
cdr3_aa: CASSQDEVAYEQYF

j_call: TRBJ2-1
v_call: TRBV4-1
d_call: TRBD2
clone_size: NA
cdr3_aa: CASSQDGREGRMYEQFF

j_call: TRBJ2-1
v_call: TRBV27
d_call: NA
clone_size: NA
cdr3_aa: CASSLSSGRVYNEQFF

j_call: NA
v_call: TRBV5-5
d_call: NA
clone_size: NA
cdr3_aa: CASSFYQERSDEQYF

j_call: TRBJ2-3
v_call: TRBV7-9
d_call: NA
clone_size: once
cdr3_aa: CASSGGRDIPSTDTQYF

j_call: TRBJ2-1
v_call: TRBV2
d_call: NA
clone_size: NA
cdr3_aa: CASSDSGGDEQFF

j_call: TRBJ2-7
v_call: TRBV10-3
d_call: NA
clone_size: NA
cdr3_aa: CAISESYRGPQGQYF

j_call: TRBJ2-1
v_call: TRBV7-2
d_call: NA
clone_size: NA
cdr3_aa: CASSLYGGRTNNEQFF

j_call: TRBJ2-7
v_call: TRBV4-3
d_call: NA
clone_size: NA
cdr3_aa: CASSQADGSSYEQYF

j_call: TRBJ2-3
v_call: TRBV6-5
d_call: NA
clone_size: NA
cdr3_aa: CASRGLYTDTQYF

j_call: TRBJ2-1
v_call: TRBV6-1
d_call: NA
clone_size: NA
cdr3_aa: CASSEFLDNEQFF

j_call: TRBJ1-1
v_call: TRBV28
d_call: NA
clone_size: NA
cdr3_aa: CASSYTEAFF

j_call: TRBJ1-5
v_call: TRBV6-5
d_call: TRBD1
clone_size: NA
cdr3_aa: CASKITGGPNQPQHF

j_call: TRBJ2-1
v_call: TRBV13
d_call: TRBD2
clone_size: NA
cdr3_aa: CASSSSSGSRNEQFF

j_call: TRBJ2-1
v_call: TRBV13
d_call: TRBD2
clone_size: NA
cdr3_aa: CASSLGTSAYSYNEQFF

j_call: TRBJ2-7
v_call: TRBV27
d_call: TRBD1
clone_size: NA
cdr3_aa: CASSFLGQSYEQYF

j_call: TRBJ2-7
v_call: TRBV27
d_call: TRBD1
clone_size: NA
cdr3_aa: CASSRGTGGNEQYF

j_call: TRBJ2-1
v_call: TRBV25-1
d_call: NA
clone_size: NA
cdr3_aa: CASSETNEQFF

j_call: TRBJ1-1
v_call: TRBV2
d_call: NA
clone_size: NA
cdr3_aa: CASSAGVNTEAFF

j_call: TRBJ2-7
v_call: TRBV27
d_call: NA
clone_size: NA
cdr3_aa: CASIGGSSYEQYF

j_call: NA
v_call: TRBV7-9
d_call: NA
clone_size: NA
cdr3_aa: CASSSPLKDYEQYF

j_call: TRBJ2-7
v_call: TRBV27
d_call: TRBD2
clone_size: NA
cdr3_aa: CASSLSAGGSYEQYF

j_call: TRBJ2-7
v_call: TRBV7-9
d_call: NA
clone_size: NA
cdr3_aa: CASSLAIRDGQYF

j_call: TRBJ1-2
v_call: TRBV27
d_call: NA
clone_size: once
cdr3_aa: CASGSRSWYGYTF

j_call: TRBJ2-7
v_call: TRBV9
d_call: NA
clone_size: NA
cdr3_aa: CASNPGGGEQYF

j_call: TRBJ1-1
v_call: TRBV19
d_call: TRBD1
clone_size: NA
cdr3_aa: CASSINPGQGAPMAFF

j_call: TRBJ1-2
v_call: TRBV6-1
d_call: NA
clone_size: NA
cdr3_aa: CASSEGVSGGAGGYTF

j_call: TRBJ1-2
v_call: TRBV5-4
d_call: TRBD1
clone_size: NA
cdr3_aa: CASSSGTGYYGYTF

j_call: TRBJ1-2
v_call: TRBV10-3
d_call: TRBD1
clone_size: NA
cdr3_aa: CAIPGREGADYGYTF

j_call: TRBJ2-1
v_call: TRBV6-5
d_call: NA
clone_size: NA
cdr3_aa: CASTSFHNEQFF

j_call: TRBJ2-6
v_call: TRBV7-2
d_call: NA
clone_size: NA
cdr3_aa: CASSSYSGANVLTF

j_call: TRBJ1-5
v_call: TRBV18
d_call: NA
clone_size: NA
cdr3_aa: CASSPAPPEGSNQPQHF

j_call: TRBJ1-4
v_call: TRBV11-3
d_call: NA
clone_size: NA
cdr3_aa: CASSLRGKLFF

j_call: TRBJ2-5
v_call: TRBV30
d_call: NA
clone_size: once
cdr3_aa: CAWCHGTEETQYF

j_call: TRBJ2-3
v_call: TRBV10-3
d_call: TRBD2
clone_size: NA
cdr3_aa: CAISEIWGTSERQTDTQYF